Listed here are 17 T cell receptor beta chains from one sample, sequenced in a study of T cell changes during pregnancy in multiple sclerosis. Data came from immunoSEQ multiplex PCR; TCRdb stores just in-frame clones and leaves some out. The sample consists of about 120,000 clones, over 85% of them appearing once. This specimen was peripheral blood, taken before pregnancy. The source of these receptors is a female donor with multiple sclerosis, enrolled in a pregnancy study.

The chain couples TRBV9 to TRBJ2-1, with 9 bases identical to TRBD2. The V segment lost 5 bases and the J segment 4 bases; nucleotides outside the gene matches: 4. There are 14 residues in the CDR3. Looked up from germline, CDR1 is SGDLS and CDR2 is YYNGEE. The CDR3 coding sequence is TGTGCCAGCAGTAGCGGGAGCGGTTACAATGAGCAGTTCTTC. Translation gives CASSSGSGYNEQFF. The whole variable domain, filled in from reference TRBV9 and TRBJ2-1, reads DSGVTQTPKHLITATGQRVTLRCSPRSGDLSVYWYQQSLDQGLQFLIQYYNGEERAKGNILERFSAQQFPDLHSELNLSSLELGDSALYFCASSSGSGYNEQFFGPGTRLTVL.

The chain uses TRBV28 and TRBJ2-5; 9 bases are a match to TRBD2. The length of the CDR3 is 20 residues. The germline V gene has CDR1 MDHEN and CDR2 SYDVKM. Trimming took 2 bases from V and 1 from J; bases not matched to a gene: 17. In nucleotides, the CDR3 is TGTGCCAGCAGTTTAGCCCTACGAGGGCTAGCGGGATTCTTCCAAGAGACCCAGTACTTC. Its translation is CASSLALRGLAGFFQETQYF.

This clone has just one count. V is TRBV28 and J is TRBJ1-1; tentative D call: TRBD1 (6 bases). V lost 3 bases and J lost 11, with 10 bases in between. The CDR3 consists of 11 residues. Per the germline V gene, CDR1 is MDHEN and CDR2 is SYDVKM. The CDR3 protein is CASSFEGDAFF. The DNA for the CDR3 is TGTGCCAGCAGTTTCGAGGGGGATGCTTTCTTT. Complete variable domain (other parts from reference TRBV28 and TRBJ1-1): DVKVTQSSRYLVKRTGEKVFLECVQDMDHENMFWYRQDPGLGLRLIYFSYDVKMKEKGDIPEGYSVSREKKERFSLILESASTNQTSMYLCASSFEGDAFFGQGTRLTVV.

This chain joins TRBV5-1 and TRBJ2-5, with TRBD1 matching 7 bases. Trimming at V came to 7 bases and at J to 5 bases, leaving 8 bases not matched to a gene. Germline CDR1 is SGHRS and CDR2 is YFSETQ. There are 13 residues in the CDR3. The CDR3: CASPYRGSETQYF. The CDR3 DNA sequence: TGCGCCAGCCCATACAGGGGTTCCGAGACCCAGTACTTC.

V gene TRBV5-6 combines with J gene TRBJ2-1; a weak D match, TRBD2 (6 bases). The CDR3 is 18 residues long. Per germline, CDR1 SGHDT and CDR2 YYEEEE. V was trimmed by 0 bases and J by 0 bases, leaving 16 bases between them. Written as DNA, the CDR3 is TGTGCCAGCAGCTTGGCCCTCATGCGGCGGGGCTCCTACAATGAGCAGTTCTTC. Translating gives CASSLALMRRGSYNEQFF.

V is TRBV6-6 and J is TRBJ1-2; TRBD1 aligns across 8 bases. The CDR3 length is 15 residues. J gave up 8 bases and V 4 bases, and 12 bases lay outside the gene matches. Germline V CDR1 and CDR2: MNHNY, SVGAGI (reference sequence). CDR3 sequence (DNA): TGTGCCAGCAGTTTCGGACAGGGAAATTCGCAAGGCTACACCTTC. Translated: CASSFGQGNSQGYTF.

The gene calls are TRBV29-1 and TRBJ1-3; weak D call: TRBD1 (5 bases). The germline CDR1 and CDR2 sequences are SQVTM and ANQGSEA. V dropped 5 bases and J dropped 4 bases, with 12 bases sitting between them. There are 13 residues in the CDR3. The CDR3 loop is CSVQQSGGNTIYF. CDR3 in DNA: TGCAGCGTTCAACAATCAGGGGGAAACACCATATATTTT. Drawing the rest from reference TRBV29-1 and TRBJ1-3, the complete variable domain is SAVISQKPSRDICQRGTSLTIQCQVDSQVTMMFWYRQQPGQSLTLIATANQGSEATYESGFVIDKFPISRPNLTFSTLTVSNMSPEDSSIYLCSVQQSGGNTIYFGEGSWLTVV.

This clone came up once. The gene calls are TRBV6-6 and TRBJ1-1; 8 nucleotides agree with TRBD1. The trim removed 0 bases at V and 4 bases at J, leaving 4 bases unmatched. The CDR3 is 15 amino acids. Germline V gene data show CDR1 as MNHNY and CDR2 as SVGAGI (reference sequence). The CDR3 DNA reads TGTGCCAGCAGTTACTCGTTACAGGGGGGCACTGAAGCTTTCTTT. This sequence encodes CASSYSLQGGTEAFF.

The rearrangement uses TRBV19 and TRBJ2-2; no definite D call. The V end lost 6 bases, the J end lost 6 bases, and 14 bases lay between the germline ends. Germline V gene lookup returns CDR1 LNHDA and CDR2 SQIVND (reference sequence). The CDR3 length is 14 residues. The CDR3, as DNA: TGTGCCAGTAGGGGCCTCCCTGGGTCCGGGGAGCTGTTTTTT. It codes for CASRGLPGSGELFF.

The CDR3 sequence is CASSRTAATEQYF. The CDR3 nucleotides read TGTGCCAGCAGCCGGACTGCCGCGACAGAGCAGTACTTC. V and J are TRBV5-4 and TRBJ2-7; D is possibly TRBD2 (5 bases). Germline V gene lookup returns CDR1 SGHNT and CDR2 YYREEE (reference sequence). The ends were cut back, 4 bases at V and 7 bases at J, with 15 bases in the middle. The CDR3 consists of 13 residues.

V gene TRBV29-1 combines with J gene TRBJ2-3, with 15 bases matching TRBD2. Germline trimming cut 6 bases from V and 4 bases from J; bases unmatched to any gene: 14. Per the germline V gene, CDR1 is SQVTM and CDR2 is ANQGSEA. The CDR3 is 18 amino acids. CDR3 protein: CSVPGLAGGGTKADTQYF. The CDR3 nucleotides are TGCAGCGTCCCGGGACTAGCGGGAGGAGGGACCAAGGCAGATACGCAGTATTTT.

In its sample, this clone was seen a few times. V is TRBV19 and J is TRBJ1-1; 7 bases line up with TRBD1. Germline CDR1 LNHDA, CDR2 SQIVND (reference sequence). The junction had 6 bases not matched to a gene; V was cut back by 5 bases and J by 6 bases. This CDR3 comprises 13 residues. This CDR3 is CASSPTGQAEAFF. The CDR3, as DNA: TGTGCCAGTAGTCCGACAGGGCAGGCTGAAGCTTTCTTT.

This rearrangement joins TRBV6-6 to TRBJ2-5; possible D gene TRBD1, 5 bases. The CDR3 runs to 16 residues. With 4 bases removed from V and 2 bases from J, the gap between germline ends came to 17 bases. Germline V gene data show CDR1 as MNHNY and CDR2 as SVGAGI (reference sequence). CDR3 protein: CASSSPQTVAQETQYF. The CDR3 DNA reads as TGTGCCAGCAGTTCCCCCCAGACAGTTGCTCAAGAGACCCAGTACTTC.

The J gene is TRBJ1-2, the V gene TRBV30, with D tentatively TRBD1 (5 bases). The CDR3 is made up of 12 amino acids. The germline V gene has CDR1 GTSNPN and CDR2 SVGIG (reference sequence). In DNA form, the CDR3 reads TGTGCGGCGGGGCGCAGGGACTATGGCTACACCTTC. Translated: CAAGRRDYGYTF.

This clone was observed once. The rearrangement links TRBV7-9 to TRBJ1-2; 7 bases align to TRBD1. V lost 4 bases, J lost 1 base, and 15 bases stayed unmatched. CDR3 size: 18 residues. Per the germline V gene, CDR1 is SEHNR and CDR2 is FQNEAQ (reference sequence). CDR3 residues: CASSSVLDRVHSNYGYTF. DNA for the CDR3: TGTGCCAGCAGCTCCGTTCTCGACAGGGTCCACAGTAACTATGGCTACACCTTC.

This sequence joins TRBV10-3 and TRBJ2-7; 8 nucleotides agree with TRBD2. Trimming at V came to 2 bases and at J to 2 bases, leaving 8 bases not matched to a gene. Germline V lookup: CDR1 ENHRY, CDR2 SYGVKD. This CDR3 is built from 16 residues. CDR3 DNA: TGTGCCATCAGTGAGGGAGGACGGGGGGGGACCTACGAGCAGTACTTC. Its protein product is CAISEGGRGGTYEQYF.

This chain connects TRBV30 to TRBJ1-5, with no clear D. Looked up from germline, CDR1 is GTSNPN and CDR2 is SVGIG (reference sequence). V lost 5 bases to trimming and J lost 2 bases, with 16 bases between them. CDR3 size: 15 residues. CDR3 region: CAWRSAAIRNQPQHF. Written as DNA, the CDR3 is TGTGCCTGGCGGTCAGCGGCTATTCGCAATCAGCCCCAGCATTTT.